This TCR beta chain comes out of a study of CD8 T cells in Susac syndrome. The CDR3 has 13 amino acids. The germline gives CDR1 SQVTM, CDR2 ANQGSEA. V was pared by 4 bases and J by 0 bases, with 7 bases between. Random hexamers were used to reverse transcribe the RNA input (roughly 0.5 to 1 ug). TCRdb reanalysed the immunoSEQ multiplex PCR reads using MiXCR and keeps one entry per CDR3 protein. The sample yields under 250,000 distinct CDR3 sequences, approximately 92% seen once. The rearrangement links TRBV29-1 to TRBJ2-1, with D possibly matching TRBD2 (6 bases). Sample: CD4+ T cells from PBMCs. This sequence was found in a human donor with multiple sclerosis. CDR3 sequence: CSVAGSSYNEQFF. The CDR3 region has the DNA TGCAGCGTTGCCGGGAGCTCCTACAATGAGCAGTTCTTC.